The clone carrying this T cell receptor (beta chain) was detected a few times. Other nucleotide sequences from this sample produce the same CDR3. The sample comes from a study of blood T cell repertoires in COVID-19. Study background: Acute-phase and convalescent COVID-19 samples originated in the United States, Italy and Spain. In each case, the material was cDNA or gDNA derived from T cells, B-cell-depleted T cells, or PBMCs.

As originally analysed: Estimation of nucleated cell counts relied on the amplification of reference gene primers. TCRdb keeps only in-frame clones here, not all; method: immunoSEQ multiplex PCR. V, J and clone size are taken as reported in that table, and D and trimming were inferred from the DNA itself. The sample yields 100,000 to 150,000 clones, 74% seen once. Losses at the gene ends were 6 bases for V and 2 bases for J; bases not matched to a gene: 1. The CDR3 has 13 residues. The germline V gene has CDR1 MDHEN and CDR2 SYDVKM. This clonotype was sampled from a man aged 80 or over with COVID-19, enrolled during active disease. Sequenced input: peripheral blood. This chain connects TRBV28 to TRBJ2-7, with TRBD2 matching 10 bases. CDR3 in DNA: TGTGCCAGCAGGCTAGCGGGAGCCTACGAGCAGTACTTC. Its protein product is CASRLAGAYEQYF.